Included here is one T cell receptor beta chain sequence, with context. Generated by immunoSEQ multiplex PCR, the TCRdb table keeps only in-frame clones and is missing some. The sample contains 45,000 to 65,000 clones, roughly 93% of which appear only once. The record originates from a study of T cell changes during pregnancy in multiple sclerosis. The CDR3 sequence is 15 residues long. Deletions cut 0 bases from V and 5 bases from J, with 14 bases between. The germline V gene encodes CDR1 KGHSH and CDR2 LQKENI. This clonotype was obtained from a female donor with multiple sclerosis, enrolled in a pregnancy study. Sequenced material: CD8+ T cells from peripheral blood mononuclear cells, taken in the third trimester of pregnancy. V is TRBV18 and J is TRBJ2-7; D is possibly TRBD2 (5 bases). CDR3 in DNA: TGTGCCAGCTCACCACCCGAGGGTTGGGAAAACGAGCAGTACTTC. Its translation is CASSPPEGWENEQYF.